The clone carrying this TCR beta chain was detected a few times. The antigen remains undetermined. This sample was included in a study of CD8 T cells in ankylosing spondylitis. Whole-study findings and limits: Ankylosing spondylitis blood seemed to carry a telltale TCR beta motif made of under ten highly homologous variants. Some of these motif variants have turned up before, in reports on reactive arthritis synovial fluid and blood. Significant enrichment of disease-linked clones was reported in matched ankylosing spondylitis synovial fluid. Clones linked to the disease showed a CD8+ phenotype. They occurred at relatively low frequencies in peripheral blood.

The CDR3 totals 12 residues. Per germline, CDR1 DFQATT and CDR2 SNEGSKA (reference sequence). The V end lost 6 bases, the J end lost 6 bases, and 14 bases lay between the germline ends. It was by quantitative 5'-RACE with molecular barcodes that TCR beta libraries were made. From the 5' RACE reads, TCRdb called clonotypes with MiXCR, one entry per CDR3 protein. The sample has approximately 300,000 distinct CDR3 sequences; roughly 8% are singletons. The genes are TRBV20-1 and TRBJ2-5, with D maybe TRBD2 (6 bases). This clonotype originated in a male donor with ankylosing spondylitis. The sample taken for sequencing was blood, either unsorted or a sorted T cell fraction (not recorded which). The CDR3 region is CSAEEGRKTQYF. DNA for the CDR3: TGCAGTGCCGAGGAGGGACGGAAGACCCAGTACTTC.